The entry below describes one T cell receptor (beta chain). Its antigen is not identified. Data came from immunoSEQ multiplex PCR; TCRdb stores just in-frame clones and leaves some out. The table shows fewer than 40,000 clones, with roughly nine tenths occurring only once. V was cut by 7 bases and J by 2 bases, with 16 bases left in between. From germline, CDR1 is SGHTS and CDR2 YDEGEE. This CDR3 contains 14 residues. The data were taken from a study of neoadjuvant nivolumab and ipilimumab in lung cancer. Whole-study findings and limits: Only two of four nivolumab-treated tumors gained richness and clonality by surgery.

The TCR sequence derives from an adult with non-small cell lung cancer. Sample: peripheral blood, taken before neoadjuvant nivolumab, alone or with ipilimumab. This chain uses TRBV5-8 with TRBJ2-7; tentatively, D is TRBD2 (5 bases). CDR3 sequence reads: CASLRLAQTYEQYF. CDR3 bases: TGTGCCAGCCTTCGGCTAGCTCAAACCTACGAGCAGTACTTC.